What follows are 3 T cell receptor beta chains derived from one specimen sequenced in a study of blood T cell repertoires in COVID-19. Assay used: immunoSEQ multiplex PCR; TCRdb lists only in-frame clones, some missing. The sample holds 150,000 or so clones, approximately 83% seen once. Source material: peripheral blood. Source of these receptors: a man between 70 and 80 years old who had recovered from COVID-19.

V gene TRBV5-1 combines with J gene TRBJ2-1; D is ambiguous. CDR1 SGHRS and CDR2 YFSETQ come from the germline V gene. CDR3 length: 12 amino acids. The V and J ends lost 4 bases and 5 bases respectively, with 7 bases between them. In DNA, the CDR3 is TGCGCCAGCAGCGATGGGCACAATGAGCAGTTCTTC. It translates to CASSDGHNEQFF. The full variable domain, completed using reference TRBV5-1 and TRBJ2-1, is KAGVTQTPRYLIKTRGQQVTLSCSPISGHRSVSWYQQTPGQGLQFLFEYFSETQRNKGNFPGRFSGRQFSNSRSEMNVSTLELGDSALYLCASSDGHNEQFFGPGTRLTVL.

The rearrangement uses TRBV5-1 and TRBJ1-1; D ambiguous. Germline V gene data show CDR1 as SGHRS and CDR2 as YFSETQ. V gave up 0 bases and J gave up 1 base, with 7 bases separating them. The CDR3 sequence is 14 residues long. CDR3 in amino acids: CASSLAGSNTEAFF. CDR3 DNA sequence: TGCGCCAGCAGCTTGGCCGGGTCGAACACTGAAGCTTTCTTT.

This rearrangement joins TRBV7-9 to TRBJ2-7; weak D call: TRBD2 (5 bases). V was trimmed by 5 bases and J by 1 base, leaving 12 bases between them. The CDR3 length is 14 residues. Germline CDR1 SEHNR, CDR2 FQNEAQ (reference sequence). The CDR3, as DNA: TGTGCCAGCAGCCCCGGGATAATGTCCTACGAGCAGTACTTC. Its protein product is CASSPGIMSYEQYF.